A single TCR beta chain is shown here with its context. Its antigen remains unidentified. No base-level quality is on record; no much larger clone is a single base apart. Including the terminal cysteine and phenylalanine, the CDR3 comprises 12 residues. This entry keeps only the CDR3 DNA: 36 bases, framed from base 1. CDR1 and CDR2 are read off the germline V gene (reference sequence) as SGHNT and YYREEE. V has 4 bases trimmed and J has 6 bases trimmed; junction bases matching no gene number 2. This record belongs to a study of cytomegalovirus exposure and HLA in healthy donors (dated by TCRdb to 2017 to 2019). With regard to the full study: The roughly 700 repertoires of the first cohort and the roughly 110 validation repertoires were produced on the same platform, according to a later analysis. A separate validation cohort of roughly 120 different subjects was used in addition to the approximately 700-subject first cohort. To predict cytomegalovirus infection status, the study brought together high-throughput TCR immunosequencing, statistical association of individual TCRs with disease status, and machine learning. The study aimed to test whether cataloging public T cell receptors could reveal signatures of past pathogen exposure.

Broad study findings and their caveats: Across donors, most TCR sequences were observed very rarely, whereas some public TCRs were present in many individuals. In vitro tests confirmed that three of the cytomegalovirus-associated TCR beta chains recognize cytomegalovirus antigens. The authors suggested that the approach could potentially be generalized to other disease states and immunological phenotypes. All 120 or so repertoires were used to score co-occurrence in the validation cohort in a later analysis, because that analysis had no HLA typing for the cohort. The study gave a list of about 170 TCR beta chains associated with cytomegalovirus. Subsequent analysis determined that TCRs grouped into clusters in the first cohort also showed a tendency toward co-occurrence across the 120 validation repertoires, and 85% to 95% of cluster scores exceeded 0. Cytomegalovirus status was reported to be diagnosed by the classifier with high specificity and sensitivity in both the original and validation cohorts.

The donors were included in the validation cohort of over a hundred subjects, a group kept apart from the roughly 670-subject first cohort. Libraries were constructed by the immunoSEQ multiplex PCR assay. The authors' analysis ran thus. A statistical classification framework was built to diagnose cytomegalovirus status from the catalog of TCR beta chain sequences. This is the immuneACCESS table as TCRdb keeps it, with only in-frame sequences that have V and J called. A part of the clones is gone; compared with another copy, unresolved V genes explain less than half, and the rest is unexplained. V and J calls and clone size follow that table, whereas D and trimming were derived from the DNA. The sample contains some 90,000 clones, roughly 87% of them found a single time. Jointly, the top ten make up 6% to 6.5% of the sample.

This clonotype originated in a man aged 18 to 30 in good health and CMV-seropositive. The V and J segments used are TRBV5-4 and TRBJ1-2; TRBD1 matches 8 bases in the middle. Sequences were obtained from PBMCs. The CDR3: CASSPTGDGYTF. The sequenced DNA: TGTGCCAGCAGCCCGACAGGGGATGGCTACACCTTC.